This TCR beta chain emerged from a study of patients with pleural tuberculosis. V was pared by 2 bases and J by 8 bases, with 11 bases between. The CDR3 has 13 amino acids. Germline CDR1 and CDR2: SGDLS and YYNGEE. This clonotype was seen repeatedly, ten times or more. From the reads, TCRdb called clonotypes with MiXCR, one entry per CDR3 protein. Found here are 29,000 or so distinct CDR3 sequences, about 18% of them singletons; the top ten hold 3.5%. The J gene is TRBJ1-5, the V gene TRBV9, with D perhaps TRBD1 (5 bases). Sequenced input: peripheral blood. The clonotype was recovered from a human donor with pleural tuberculosis. Here the CDR3 DNA reads TGTGCCAGCAGCGTGGGACTAGGCGAGCCCCAGCATTTT. This encodes CASSVGLGEPQHF.